Listed here are 30 T cell receptor beta chains from one sample, sequenced in a study of T cells in Graves' hyperthyroidism and ophthalmopathy. Using RNA transcripts as the source, TCR beta CDR3 regions were amplified. Using the HTBI primer set, a first-round RT-PCR was run on the TCR CDR3. TCRdb independently ran MiXCR on the multiplex PCR reads; one entry per CDR3 protein. The sample yields a few hundred thousand distinct CDR3 sequences, more than 45% seen once. Sequencing was performed on peripheral blood or thyroid tissue (not recorded which). The source of these receptors is a woman between 18 and 29 years old with Graves' hyperthyroidism.

Only one count was recorded for this clonotype. The rearrangement uses TRBV20-1 and TRBJ2-1; perhaps TRBD2 as D (6 bases). The germline V gene encodes CDR1 DFQATT and CDR2 SNEGSKA (reference sequence). Trimming cost V 3 bases and J 2 bases, with 8 bases left between them. This CDR3 has 13 amino acids. The CDR3 DNA follows: TGCAGTGCTAGGGCTAGCGCCTACAATGAGCAGTTCTTC. The encoded protein is CSARASAYNEQFF.

This clonotype was recorded a few times. The genes are TRBV19 and TRBJ1-5; D might be TRBD1 (6 bases). Per the germline V gene, CDR1 is LNHDA and CDR2 is SQIVND (reference sequence). CDR3 length equals 13 residues. The CDR3 sequence: CAISHRDAEPQHF. In DNA, the CDR3 is TGTGCTATCAGTCACAGGGACGCAGAGCCCCAGCATTTT. Full variable domain (remainder filled in from reference TRBV19 and TRBJ1-5): DGGITQSPKYLFRKEGQNVTLSCEQNLNHDAMYWYRQDPGQGLRLIYYSQIVNDFQKGDIAEGYSVSREKKESFPLTVTSAQKNPTAFYLCAISHRDAEPQHFGDGTRLSIL.

The CDR3 DNA reads as TGCAGTGCGGGGGACTTACAGGGCATAGAGGCTTTCTTT. Amino acids: CSAGDLQGIEAFF. V is TRBV20-1 and J is TRBJ1-1; TRBD1 might be the D (6 bases). With 6 bases removed from V and 11 bases from J, the gap between germline ends came to 22 bases. The CDR3 covers 13 residues. Germline V lookup: CDR1 DFQATT, CDR2 SNEGSKA (reference sequence).

This chain links TRBV29-1 with TRBJ2-5, with 10 positions matching TRBD2. CDR1 is SQVTM, CDR2 ANQGSEA, per germline. Losses at the gene ends were 6 bases for V and 4 bases for J; bases not matched to a gene: 11. The CDR3 covers 15 residues. For the CDR3, the DNA is TGCAGCGTGAGTGGGCTAGCGGGAGTTGGAGAGACCCAGTACTTC. It is translated as CSVSGLAGVGETQYF.

This clonotype was seen ten or more times. The rearrangement uses TRBV5-1 and TRBJ2-7; D call uncertain. The CDR3 is 15 residues long. Trimming took off 0 bases at V and 4 bases at J, with 14 bases between the two ends. The V gene's germline CDR1 is SGHRS and CDR2 YFSETQ. The CDR3 here is CASSLEGPFFYEQYF. For the CDR3, the DNA is TGCGCCAGCAGCTTGGAAGGACCTTTTTTTTACGAGCAGTACTTC.

The count of this clonotype is one. This sequence joins TRBV7-3 and TRBJ1-6; TRBD1 might be the D (5 bases). V was cut by 5 bases and J by 9 bases, with 23 bases left in between. There are 17 residues in the CDR3. CDR1 is SGHTA, CDR2 FQGTGA, per germline. CDR3 bases: TGTGCCAGCAGCCCCTTGTTCGGGAGGGACGAGAGTTCACCCCTCCACTTT. This sequence encodes CASSPLFGRDESSPLHF.

A few counts support this clonotype. A much larger clone lies one base from this, so it may be a read error. The rearrangement uses TRBV10-3 and TRBJ2-5; 7 nucleotides agree with TRBD2. Looked up from germline, CDR1 is ENHRY and CDR2 is SYGVKD. The CDR3 has 15 amino acids. The CDR3 protein is CAINSLCRGEEAQYF. The CDR3 nucleotides are TGTGCCATCAATTCCCTGTGCCGGGGGGAAGAGGCCCAGTACTTC.

This clonotype showed up just once. A much larger clonotype is one base distant, so this may be a read error. The genes are TRBV7-9 and TRBJ2-7; D might be TRBD1 or TRBD2, each matching 5 bases. Germline V lookup: CDR1 SEHNR, CDR2 FQNEAQ (reference sequence). This CDR3 has 14 amino acids. V was trimmed by 6 bases and J by 5 bases, leaving 17 bases between them. The CDR3 protein is CASSLEDRGHEQYF. The CDR3 region has the DNA TGTGCCAGCAGTCTGGAGGACCGGGGACACGAGCAGTACTTC. The variable domain in full, with the rest retrieved from reference TRBV7-9 and TRBJ2-7, is DTGVSQNPRHKITKRGQNVTFRCDPISEHNRLYWYRQTLGQGPEFLTYFQNEAQLEKSRLLSDRFSAERPKGSFSTLEIQRTEQGDSAMYLCASSLEDRGHEQYFGPGTRLTVT.

The chain combines TRBV19 with TRBJ1-1; D is unclear. CDR3 length equals 13 residues. Germline V gene lookup returns CDR1 LNHDA and CDR2 SQIVND (reference sequence). V was pared by 2 bases and J by 2 bases, with 6 bases between. CDR3 in DNA: TGTGCCAGTAGTATACCGAGCAACACTGAAGCTTTCTTT. It encodes CASSIPSNTEAFF.

The V gene is TRBV7-6, the J gene TRBJ1-5, with D possibly matching TRBD1 (6 bases). Germline V gene lookup returns CDR1 SGHVS and CDR2 FNYEAQ. The CDR3 has 17 amino acids. V was cut by 6 bases and J by 2 bases, with 20 bases left in between. The CDR3 reads CASSYRERGGGNQPQHF. Here the CDR3 DNA reads TGTGCCAGCAGTTACAGGGAGCGGGGCGGGGGCAATCAGCCCCAGCATTTT.

This chain joins TRBV7-3 and TRBJ2-2; tentatively, D is TRBD2 (5 bases). The CDR3 is made up of 14 amino acids. Per the germline V gene, CDR1 is SGHTA and CDR2 is FQGTGA. V was shortened by 3 bases and J by 7 bases, with 12 bases between the two germline ends. The DNA for the CDR3 is TGTGCCAGCAGCTTGGGAGCCATGAGCGGGGAGCTGTTTTTT. Translated, it gives CASSLGAMSGELFF.

This clonotype appeared many times. The chain couples TRBV20-1 to TRBJ2-7; 9 nucleotides line up with TRBD2. V was pared by 0 bases and J by 2 bases, with 8 bases of the junction left unmatched. This CDR3 is built from 16 residues. Germline V gives CDR1 DFQATT, CDR2 SNEGSKA (reference sequence). The CDR3 sequence: CSARDGGRALTYEQYF. The CDR3 nucleotides read TGCAGTGCTAGAGATGGCGGGAGGGCCCTTACCTACGAGCAGTACTTC.

This clonotype has ten or more counts. The rearrangement links TRBV2 to TRBJ2-5; tentative D call: TRBD1 (5 bases). Germline assignment: CDR1 SNHLY and CDR2 FYNNEI. This CDR3 has 13 amino acids. V was clipped by 3 bases and J by 4 bases, with 9 bases between them. CDR3 bases: TGTGCCAGCAGTGAGTGGGGCGGAGAGACCCAGTACTTC. It translates to CASSEWGGETQYF.

This clonotype was seen only a few times. This chain joins TRBV7-8 and TRBJ2-1; D not resolved. Trimming pared 5 bases from V and 4 bases from J, leaving 9 bases between. Germline V lookup: CDR1 SGHVS, CDR2 FQNEAQ. This CDR3 is 13 amino acids long. CDR3 protein: CASSPKVYNEQFF. Written as DNA, the CDR3 is TGTGCCAGCAGCCCCAAGGTTTACAATGAGCAGTTCTTC.

About this clonotype: The CDR3 ends on some other residue instead of the conserved phenylalanine or tryptophan, so this is likely a read error. V is TRBV20-1 and J is TRBJ2-1; 8 bases line up with TRBD2. The J call may be faulty, since TRBJ2-7 better matches the DNA end. The CDR3 contains 16 residues. Germline V gene sequence: CDR1 DFQATT, CDR2 SNEGSKA (reference sequence). This CDR3 is CSARDLREVTYNEQYY. CDR3 in DNA: TGCAGTGCTAGAGACCTGCGGGAGGTTACATACAATGAGCAGTACTAC.

The V and J genes are TRBV10-3 and TRBJ2-7, with D possibly being TRBD1 (5 bases). Germline lookup yields CDR1 ENHRY and CDR2 SYGVKD. V dropped 4 bases and J dropped 3 bases, with 13 bases sitting between them. The CDR3 totals 14 residues. Here the CDR3 reads CAISGGDPSYEQYF. CDR3 DNA sequence: TGTGCCATCAGTGGGGGCGATCCTAGCTACGAGCAGTACTTC.

With regard to this clonotype: The junction departs from the called germline gene at one end, perhaps through a read error. The chain uses TRBV29-1 and TRBJ2-5; 10 bases map to TRBD2. The CDR3 has 16 amino acids. Germline CDR1 SQVTM, CDR2 ANQGSEA. CDR3 protein: CSVDGGLANTGETQYF. CDR3 nucleotides: TGCAGCGTTGACGGGGGACTAGCGAACACCGGGGAGACCCAGTACTTT.

This clonotype was seen a handful of times. A single base separates this from a much larger clone, so it may be a read error. The CDR3 here is CASSQGFSYEQYF. The CDR3 bases are TGTGCCAGCAGCCAAGGATTCTCCTACGAGCAGTACTTC. The chain recombines TRBV7-9 with TRBJ2-7; D is undetermined. Trimming took 5 bases from V and 0 from J, leaving 8 bases between them. This CDR3 is 13 amino acids long. CDR1 SEHNR and CDR2 FQNEAQ come from the germline V gene (reference sequence).

J is TRBJ2-7 and V is TRBV7-3, with 8 positions matching TRBD2. Germline loops: CDR1 SGHTA, CDR2 FQGTGA. This CDR3 is 16 amino acids long. With 5 bases clipped from V and 7 bases from J, the junction kept 16 bases outside the gene matches. In DNA, the CDR3 is TGTGCCAGCAGCACCCAAGCGGGAGACGGCTACAATGAGCAGTACTTC. This codes for CASSTQAGDGYNEQYF.

The chain links TRBV28 to TRBJ1-5; D possibly corresponds to TRBD1 (5 bases). V was pared by 3 bases and J by 4 bases, with 13 bases between. Per germline, CDR1 MDHEN and CDR2 SYDVKM. The CDR3 covers 15 residues. The CDR3 nucleotides read TGTGCCAGCAGTTTGGAGGGTTGGGGGAATCAGCCCCAGCATTTT. Its translation: CASSLEGWGNQPQHF.

The chain combines TRBV5-1 with TRBJ2-1; 12 positions match TRBD2. CDR3 length equals 17 residues. The V segment lost 5 bases and the J segment 0 bases; nucleotides outside the gene matches: 6. Germline loops: CDR1 SGHRS, CDR2 YFSETQ. In DNA, the CDR3 is TGCGCCAGCAGTACTCTAGCGGGAGGGCTCTCCTACAATGAGCAGTTCTTC. Translation: CASSTLAGGLSYNEQFF. Filled out from reference TRBV5-1 and TRBJ2-1, the complete variable domain reads KAGVTQTPRYLIKTRGQQVTLSCSPISGHRSVSWYQQTPGQGLQFLFEYFSETQRNKGNFPGRFSGRQFSNSRSEMNVSTLELGDSALYLCASSTLAGGLSYNEQFFGPGTRLTVL.

The V and J genes are TRBV7-9 and TRBJ2-5, with D possibly being TRBD2 (6 bases). The length of the CDR3 is 13 residues. Germline V lookup: CDR1 SEHNR, CDR2 FQNEAQ (reference sequence). The germline V and J ends were trimmed by 5 bases and 5 bases, with 12 bases remaining between them. CDR3 residues: CASSKRDSETQYF. In DNA form, the CDR3 reads TGTGCCAGCAGCAAACGGGACTCCGAGACCCAGTACTTC.

This clonotype has a handful of counts. The chain uses TRBV11-3 and TRBJ2-7; no definite D call. Trimming removed 2 bases at V and 5 bases at J, with 10 bases between. The CDR3 is made up of 13 amino acids. Germline CDR1 SGHNT, CDR2 YENEEA. DNA for the CDR3: TGTGCCAGCAGCTTATTCGTGGCTAACGAGCAGTACTTC. Translation gives CASSLFVANEQYF.

Here the CDR3 reads CSSRQGRVETQYF. The CDR3, as DNA: TGCAGCAGTCGACAGGGGAGGGTAGAGACCCAGTACTTC. The chain joins TRBV29-1 to TRBJ2-5, with a possible D match to TRBD1 (8 bases). Germline V lookup: CDR1 SQVTM, CDR2 ANQGSEA. CDR3 length equals 13 residues. V was trimmed by 8 bases and J by 4 bases, leaving 17 bases between them.

The count of this clonotype is one. The J gene is TRBJ2-5, the V gene TRBV29-1; D not certain. The CDR3 totals 13 residues. Trimming took 8 bases from V and 4 from J, leaving 17 bases between them. CDR1 is SQVTM and CDR2 is ANQGSEA in the germline V gene. The CDR3 loop is CSSLAQVPETQYF. The CDR3 DNA reads TGCAGCAGCCTCGCCCAGGTCCCAGAGACCCAGTACTTC.

The chain uses TRBV5-6 and TRBJ1-5; 8 bases line up with TRBD1. With 2 bases clipped from V and 3 bases from J, the junction kept 4 bases outside the gene matches. The CDR3 contains 15 residues. Germline V gives CDR1 SGHDT, CDR2 YYEEEE. The CDR3 region has the DNA TGTGCCAGCAGCTTTCTTCAGGGGGCCAATCAGCCCCAGCATTTT. It is translated as CASSFLQGANQPQHF.

The sample holds a few counts of this clonotype. V gene TRBV27 combines with J gene TRBJ2-5; 12 positions agree with TRBD2. From germline, CDR1 is MNHEY and CDR2 SMNVEV (reference sequence). The J segment lost 5 bases and the V segment lost 5 bases, leaving 3 bases of the junction unmatched. The length of the CDR3 is 14 residues. The CDR3 DNA is TGTGCCAGCAGTCCTAGCGGGAGGGATGAGACCCAGTACTTC. This codes for CASSPSGRDETQYF.

This sequence joins TRBV7-2 and TRBJ2-7; 7 nucleotides line up with TRBD1. The CDR3 loop spans 15 amino acids. The V segment lost 6 bases and the J segment 9 bases; nucleotides outside the gene matches: 17. Germline CDR1 SGHTA, CDR2 FQGNSA. The CDR3 DNA reads TGTGCCAGCAGGTACTCCGGGACAGCCAAGGGTGGGCAGTACTTC. Translating it yields CASRYSGTAKGGQYF.

The chain employs TRBV5-1 and TRBJ2-1, with D possibly TRBD2 on 5 matching bases. The CDR3 has 16 residues. Germline V gene sequence: CDR1 SGHRS, CDR2 YFSETQ. Trimming cost V 4 bases and J 5 bases, with 19 bases left between them. DNA for the CDR3: TGCGCCAGCAGCCCTAGGGTGGGAGCATTCCACAATGAGCAGTTCTTC. This encodes CASSPRVGAFHNEQFF.

This clonotype has just a few counts. The rearrangement uses TRBV18 and TRBJ2-7; the D is unclear. Germline loops: CDR1 KGHSH, CDR2 LQKENI. Trimming took off 2 bases at V and 5 bases at J, with 7 bases between the two ends. This CDR3 is built from 12 residues. The CDR3 reads CASSPGNNEQYF. CDR3 nucleotide sequence: TGTGCCAGCTCACCAGGGAACAACGAGCAGTACTTC. The variable domain in full, completed from reference TRBV18 and TRBJ2-7, reads NAGVMQNPRHLVRRRGQEARLRCSPMKGHSHVYWYRQLPEEGLKFMVYLQKENIIDESGMPKERFSAEFPKEGPSILRIQQVVRGDSAAYFCASSPGNNEQYFGPGTRLTVT.